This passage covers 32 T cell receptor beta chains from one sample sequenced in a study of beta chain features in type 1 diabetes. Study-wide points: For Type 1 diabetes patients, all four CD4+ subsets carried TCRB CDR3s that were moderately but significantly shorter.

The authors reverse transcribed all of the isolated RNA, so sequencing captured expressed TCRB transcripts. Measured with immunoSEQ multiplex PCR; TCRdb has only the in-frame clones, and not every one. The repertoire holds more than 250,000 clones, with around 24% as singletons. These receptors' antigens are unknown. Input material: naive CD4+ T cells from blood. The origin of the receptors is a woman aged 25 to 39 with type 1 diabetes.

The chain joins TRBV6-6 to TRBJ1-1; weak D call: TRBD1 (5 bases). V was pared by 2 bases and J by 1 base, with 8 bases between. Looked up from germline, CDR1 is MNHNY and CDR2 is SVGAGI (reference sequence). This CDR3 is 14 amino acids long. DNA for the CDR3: TGTGCCAGCAGTTACAGTCAGGGGAACACTGAAGCTTTCTTT. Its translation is CASSYSQGNTEAFF.

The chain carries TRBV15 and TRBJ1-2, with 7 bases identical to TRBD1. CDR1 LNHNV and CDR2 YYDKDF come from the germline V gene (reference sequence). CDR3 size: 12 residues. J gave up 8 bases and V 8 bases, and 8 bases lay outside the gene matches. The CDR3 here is CATREGAKGYTF. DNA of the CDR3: TGTGCCACCCGGGAGGGGGCTAAGGGCTACACCTTC.

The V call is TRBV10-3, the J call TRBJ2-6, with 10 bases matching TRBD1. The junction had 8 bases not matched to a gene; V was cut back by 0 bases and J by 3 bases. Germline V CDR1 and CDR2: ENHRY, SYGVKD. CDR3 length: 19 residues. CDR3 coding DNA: TGTGCCATCAGTGAGTCGCTGGGACAGGGGAAAGATGGGGCCAACGTCCTGACTTTC. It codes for CAISESLGQGKDGANVLTF.

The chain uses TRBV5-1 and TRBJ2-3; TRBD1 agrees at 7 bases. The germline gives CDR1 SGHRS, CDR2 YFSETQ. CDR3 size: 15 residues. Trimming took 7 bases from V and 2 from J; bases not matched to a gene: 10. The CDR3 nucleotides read TGCGCCAGCGTCACCCGGGACAGCTTCACAGATACGCAGTATTTT. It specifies CASVTRDSFTDTQYF.

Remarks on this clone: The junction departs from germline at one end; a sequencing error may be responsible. This CDR3 reads CASSLGLARSNEQFF. DNA for the CDR3: TGTGCTAGCAGCTTAGGGCTAGCTCGAAGCAATGAGCAGTTCTTC. This chain connects TRBV7-7 to TRBJ2-1; a possible D gene is TRBD2 (5 bases). The CDR3 covers 15 residues. CDR1 is SSHAT, CDR2 FNYEAQ, per germline (reference sequence).

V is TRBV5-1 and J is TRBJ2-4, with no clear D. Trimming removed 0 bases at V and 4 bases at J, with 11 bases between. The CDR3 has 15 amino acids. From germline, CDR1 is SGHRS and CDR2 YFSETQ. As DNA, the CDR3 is TGCGCCAGCAGCTTGGGCGTTAATCTTAAAAACATTCAGTACTTC. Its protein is CASSLGVNLKNIQYF. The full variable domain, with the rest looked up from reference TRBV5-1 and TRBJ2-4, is KAGVTQTPRYLIKTRGQQVTLSCSPISGHRSVSWYQQTPGQGLQFLFEYFSETQRNKGNFPGRFSGRQFSNSRSEMNVSTLELGDSALYLCASSLGVNLKNIQYFGAGTRLSVL.

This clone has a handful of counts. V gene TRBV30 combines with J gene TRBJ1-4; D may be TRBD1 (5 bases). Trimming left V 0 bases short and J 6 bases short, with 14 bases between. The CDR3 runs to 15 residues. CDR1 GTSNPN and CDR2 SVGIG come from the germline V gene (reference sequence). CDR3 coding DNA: TGTGCCTGGAGTGTTGAGTCTCCGGGGGATGAAAAACTGTTTTTT. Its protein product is CAWSVESPGDEKLFF.

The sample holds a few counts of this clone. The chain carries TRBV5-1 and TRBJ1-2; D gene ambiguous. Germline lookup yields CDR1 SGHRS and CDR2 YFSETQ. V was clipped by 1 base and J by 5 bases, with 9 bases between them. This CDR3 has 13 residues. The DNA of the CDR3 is TGCGCCAGCAGCTTGTCTCCCGAGTATGGCTACACCTTC. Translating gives CASSLSPEYGYTF.

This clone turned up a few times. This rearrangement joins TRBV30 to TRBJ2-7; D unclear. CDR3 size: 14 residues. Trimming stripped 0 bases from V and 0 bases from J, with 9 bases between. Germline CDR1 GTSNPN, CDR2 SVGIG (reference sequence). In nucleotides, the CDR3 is TGTGCCTGGAGTGTAATCCACTACTCCTACGAGCAGTACTTC. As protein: CAWSVIHYSYEQYF.

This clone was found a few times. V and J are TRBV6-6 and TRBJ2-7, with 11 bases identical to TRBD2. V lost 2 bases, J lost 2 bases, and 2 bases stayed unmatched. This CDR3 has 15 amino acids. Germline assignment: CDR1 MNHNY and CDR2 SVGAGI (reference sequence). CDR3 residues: CASSYLLAGAYEQYF. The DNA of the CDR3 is TGTGCCAGCAGTTACCTACTAGCGGGAGCCTACGAGCAGTACTTC.

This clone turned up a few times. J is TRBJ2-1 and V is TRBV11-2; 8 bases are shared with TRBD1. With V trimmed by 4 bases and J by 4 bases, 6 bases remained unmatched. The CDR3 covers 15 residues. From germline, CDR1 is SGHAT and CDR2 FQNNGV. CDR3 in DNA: TGTGCCAGCAGCTCCGCCGGGACAGGTTACAATGAGCAGTTCTTC. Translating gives CASSSAGTGYNEQFF.

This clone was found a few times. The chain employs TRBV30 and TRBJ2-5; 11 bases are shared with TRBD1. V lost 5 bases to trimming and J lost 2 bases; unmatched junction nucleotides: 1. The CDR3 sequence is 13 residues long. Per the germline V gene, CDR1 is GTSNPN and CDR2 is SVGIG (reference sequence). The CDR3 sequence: CAWGDRGQETQYF. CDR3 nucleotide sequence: TGTGCCTGGGGGGACAGGGGGCAAGAGACCCAGTACTTC.

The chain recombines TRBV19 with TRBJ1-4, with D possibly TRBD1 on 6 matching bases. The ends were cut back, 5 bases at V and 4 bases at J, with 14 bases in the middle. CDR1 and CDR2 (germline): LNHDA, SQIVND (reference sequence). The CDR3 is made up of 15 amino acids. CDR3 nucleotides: TGTGCCAGTAGTCTGCTCCGGGACATTAATGAAAAACTGTTTTTT. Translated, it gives CASSLLRDINEKLFF.

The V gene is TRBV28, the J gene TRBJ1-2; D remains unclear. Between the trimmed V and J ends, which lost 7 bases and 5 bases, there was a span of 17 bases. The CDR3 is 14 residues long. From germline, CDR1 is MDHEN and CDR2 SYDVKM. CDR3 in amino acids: CASTLSSPTYGYTF. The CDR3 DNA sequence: TGTGCCAGCACCTTATCCTCCCCTACGTATGGCTACACCTTC.

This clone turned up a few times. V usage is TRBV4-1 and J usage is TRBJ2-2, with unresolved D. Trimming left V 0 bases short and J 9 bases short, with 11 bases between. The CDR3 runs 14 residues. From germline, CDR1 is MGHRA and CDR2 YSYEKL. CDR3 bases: TGCGCCAGCAGCCAAGAAACTGCCACTAGGGAGCTGTTTTTT. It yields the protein CASSQETATRELFF.

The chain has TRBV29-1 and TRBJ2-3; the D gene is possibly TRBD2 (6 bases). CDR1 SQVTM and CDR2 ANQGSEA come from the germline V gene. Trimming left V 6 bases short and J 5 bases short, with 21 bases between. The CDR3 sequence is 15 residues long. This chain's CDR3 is CSVKRVTGVGDTQYF. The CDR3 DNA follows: TGCAGCGTAAAACGAGTCACGGGAGTGGGAGATACGCAGTATTTT.

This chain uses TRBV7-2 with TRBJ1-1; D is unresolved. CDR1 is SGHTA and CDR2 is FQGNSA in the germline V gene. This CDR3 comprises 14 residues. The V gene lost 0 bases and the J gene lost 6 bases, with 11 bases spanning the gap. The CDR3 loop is CASSLASGTSEAFF. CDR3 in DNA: TGTGCCAGCAGCTTAGCTTCGGGTACTTCTGAAGCTTTCTTT.

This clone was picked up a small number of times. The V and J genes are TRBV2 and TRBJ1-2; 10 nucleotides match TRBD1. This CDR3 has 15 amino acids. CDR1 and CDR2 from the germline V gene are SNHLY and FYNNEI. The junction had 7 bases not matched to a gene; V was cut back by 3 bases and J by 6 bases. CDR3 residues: CASSDPGQGIHGYTF. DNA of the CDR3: TGTGCCAGCAGTGATCCGGGACAGGGGATTCATGGCTACACCTTC.

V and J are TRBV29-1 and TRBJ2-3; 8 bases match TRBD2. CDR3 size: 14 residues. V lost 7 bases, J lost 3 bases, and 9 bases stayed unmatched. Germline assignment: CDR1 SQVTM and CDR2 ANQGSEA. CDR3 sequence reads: CSARPGGGTDTQYF. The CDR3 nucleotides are TGCAGCGCCCGGCCCGGGGGGGGTACAGATACGCAGTATTTT.

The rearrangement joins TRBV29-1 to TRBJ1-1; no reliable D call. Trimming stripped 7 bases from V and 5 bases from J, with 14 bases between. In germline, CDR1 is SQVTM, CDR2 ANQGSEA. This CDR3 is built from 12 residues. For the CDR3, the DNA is TGCAGCGCTGTGGAGCGCGAGACTGAAGCTTTCTTT. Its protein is CSAVERETEAFF.

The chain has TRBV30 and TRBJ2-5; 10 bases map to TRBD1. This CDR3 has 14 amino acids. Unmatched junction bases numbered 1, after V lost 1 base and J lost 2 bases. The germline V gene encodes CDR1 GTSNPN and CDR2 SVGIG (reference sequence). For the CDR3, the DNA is TGTGCCTGGAGTGGACAGGGGGCACAAGAGACCCAGTACTTC. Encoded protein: CAWSGQGAQETQYF.

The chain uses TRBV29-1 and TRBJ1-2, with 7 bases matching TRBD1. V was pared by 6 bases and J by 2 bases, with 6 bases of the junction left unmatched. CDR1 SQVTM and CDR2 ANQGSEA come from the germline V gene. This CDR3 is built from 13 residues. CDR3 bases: TGCAGCGTCGCACTGGGACAGAACTATGGCTACACCTTC. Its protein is CSVALGQNYGYTF.

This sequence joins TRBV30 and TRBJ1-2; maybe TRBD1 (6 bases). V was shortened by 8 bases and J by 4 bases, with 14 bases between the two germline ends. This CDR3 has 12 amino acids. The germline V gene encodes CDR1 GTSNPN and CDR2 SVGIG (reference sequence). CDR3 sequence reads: CALNRDTYGYTF. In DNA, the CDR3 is TGTGCCCTGAACCGGGACACCTATGGCTACACCTTC. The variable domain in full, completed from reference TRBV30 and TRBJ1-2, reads SQTIHQWPATLVQPVGSPLSLECTVEGTSNPNLYWYRQAAGRGLQLLFYSVGIGQISSEVPQNLSASRPQDRQFILSSKKLLLSDSGFYLCALNRDTYGYTFGSGTRLTVV.

CDR3 coding DNA: TGCGCCAGCAGTCCCAACAGGGCCTGCGAATACGAGCAGTACTTC. Encoded protein: CASSPNRACEYEQYF. The chain employs TRBV23-1 and TRBJ2-7; D is possibly TRBD1 (6 bases). TRBV23-1 is sorted into the ORF group, with uncertain function. V was cut by 4 bases and J by 4 bases, with 17 bases left in between. The CDR3 loop spans 15 amino acids.

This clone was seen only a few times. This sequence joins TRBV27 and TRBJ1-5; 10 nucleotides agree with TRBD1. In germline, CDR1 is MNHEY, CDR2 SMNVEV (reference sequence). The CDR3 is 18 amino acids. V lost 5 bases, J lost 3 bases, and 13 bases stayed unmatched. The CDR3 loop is CASSIGTGAHGTNQPQHF. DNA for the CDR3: TGTGCCAGCAGTATAGGGACAGGGGCCCACGGGACCAATCAGCCCCAGCATTTT.

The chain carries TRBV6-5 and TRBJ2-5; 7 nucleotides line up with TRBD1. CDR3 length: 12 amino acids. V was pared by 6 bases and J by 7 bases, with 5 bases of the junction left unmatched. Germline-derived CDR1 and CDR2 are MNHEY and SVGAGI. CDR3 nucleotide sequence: TGTGCCAGCAGAAAAACAGGGGCGACCCAGTACTTC. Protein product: CASRKTGATQYF.

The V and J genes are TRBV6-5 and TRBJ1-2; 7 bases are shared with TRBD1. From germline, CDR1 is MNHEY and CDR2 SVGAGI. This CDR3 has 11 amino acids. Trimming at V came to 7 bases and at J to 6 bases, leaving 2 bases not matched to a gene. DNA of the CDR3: TGTGCCAGCAAGGGGGCCAATGGCTACACCTTC. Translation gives CASKGANGYTF.

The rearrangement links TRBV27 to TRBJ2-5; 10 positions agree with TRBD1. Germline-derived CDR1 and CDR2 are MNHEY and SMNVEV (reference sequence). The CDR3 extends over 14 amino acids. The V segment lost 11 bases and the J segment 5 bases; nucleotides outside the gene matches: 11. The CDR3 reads CAPTAGTGDETQYF. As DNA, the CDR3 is TGTGCCCCCACGGCGGGGACAGGGGACGAGACCCAGTACTTC.

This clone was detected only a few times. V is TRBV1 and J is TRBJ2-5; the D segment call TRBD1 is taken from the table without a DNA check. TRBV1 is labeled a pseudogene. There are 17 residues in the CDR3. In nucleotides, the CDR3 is TGCACCAGCAGCCAAGATCTGCCATCGCAGGGCCAAGAGACCCAGTACTTC. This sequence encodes CTSSQDLPSQGQETQYF.

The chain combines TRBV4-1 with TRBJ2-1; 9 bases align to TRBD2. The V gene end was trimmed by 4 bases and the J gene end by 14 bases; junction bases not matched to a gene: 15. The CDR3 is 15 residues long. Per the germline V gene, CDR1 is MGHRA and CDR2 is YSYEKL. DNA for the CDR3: TGCGCCAGCAGCCTTGCGGGAGGGCCGGGTGAATTGGAGTTCTTC. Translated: CASSLAGGPGELEFF.

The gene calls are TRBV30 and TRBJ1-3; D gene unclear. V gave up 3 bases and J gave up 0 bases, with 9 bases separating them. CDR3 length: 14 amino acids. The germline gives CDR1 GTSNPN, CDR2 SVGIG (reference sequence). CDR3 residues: CAWSGRGSGNTIYF. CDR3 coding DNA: TGTGCCTGGAGCGGGCGGGGCTCTGGAAACACCATATATTTT.

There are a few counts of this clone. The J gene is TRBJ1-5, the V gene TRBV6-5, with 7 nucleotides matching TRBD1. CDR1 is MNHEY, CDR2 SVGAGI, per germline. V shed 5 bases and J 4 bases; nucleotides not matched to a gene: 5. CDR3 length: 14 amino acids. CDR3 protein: CASSDYRGNQPQHF. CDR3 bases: TGTGCCAGCAGTGACTACAGGGGAAATCAGCCCCAGCATTTT.